This paragraph covers one TCR beta chain sequence. This specimen belongs to a study of blood T cell repertoires in COVID-19. Study context: The study drew acute and convalescent COVID-19 samples from the United States, Italy and Spain. In each case, the material was cDNA or gDNA derived from T cells, B-cell-depleted T cells, or PBMCs.

As originally analysed: The assay estimated nucleated cells by amplifying reference gene primers. Using immunoSEQ multiplex PCR, the repertoire was profiled, and TCRdb retains in-frame clones only, with some absent. The V and J calls and clone size come from that table; D and trimming were worked out from the DNA. This sample yields tens of thousands of clones, of which more than 70% are seen a single time; 20% to 25% belongs to the top ten. The V and J ends lost 4 bases and 7 bases respectively, with 13 bases between them. The CDR3 is made up of 12 amino acids. Looked up from germline, CDR1 is GTSNPN and CDR2 is SVGIG (reference sequence).

Sequenced: peripheral blood. This receptor was taken from a woman aged 50 to 65 with active or convalescent COVID-19. This chain links TRBV30 with TRBJ1-2, with a weak D call TRBD1 (6 bases). The CDR3 sequence is CAWIPGGAGYTF. The CDR3 bases are TGTGCCTGGATTCCTGGGGGGGCTGGCTACACCTTC.